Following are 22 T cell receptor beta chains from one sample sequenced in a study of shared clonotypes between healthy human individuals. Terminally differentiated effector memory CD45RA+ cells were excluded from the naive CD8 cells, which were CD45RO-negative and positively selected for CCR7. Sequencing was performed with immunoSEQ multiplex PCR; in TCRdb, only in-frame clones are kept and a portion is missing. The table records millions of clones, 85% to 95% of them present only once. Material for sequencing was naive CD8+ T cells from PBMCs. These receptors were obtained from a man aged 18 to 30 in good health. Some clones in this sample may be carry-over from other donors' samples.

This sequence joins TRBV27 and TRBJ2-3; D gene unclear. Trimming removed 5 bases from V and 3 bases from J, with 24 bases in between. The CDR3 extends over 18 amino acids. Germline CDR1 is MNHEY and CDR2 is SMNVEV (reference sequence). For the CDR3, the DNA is TGTGCCAGCAGTCTTGTCGGTGTGGGTTGGCGGCTAACAGATACGCAGTATTTT. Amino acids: CASSLVGVGWRLTDTQYF.

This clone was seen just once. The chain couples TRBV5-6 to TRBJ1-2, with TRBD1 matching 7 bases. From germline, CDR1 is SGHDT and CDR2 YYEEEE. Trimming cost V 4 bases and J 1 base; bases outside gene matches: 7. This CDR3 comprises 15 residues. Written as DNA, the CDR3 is TGTGCCAGCAGCGTCCGGGACAGACTTAACTATGGCTACACCTTC. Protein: CASSVRDRLNYGYTF.

The DNA of the CDR3 is TGTGCCAGCAGCGATAGCACAGGCCGAGGGACGCAGTATTTT. This encodes CASSDSTGRGTQYF. The chain has TRBV9 and TRBJ2-3, with D tentatively TRBD1 or TRBD2 (5 bases each). CDR1 and CDR2 (germline): SGDLS, YYNGEE. The CDR3 runs to 14 residues. V dropped 3 bases and J dropped 9 bases, with 17 bases sitting between them.

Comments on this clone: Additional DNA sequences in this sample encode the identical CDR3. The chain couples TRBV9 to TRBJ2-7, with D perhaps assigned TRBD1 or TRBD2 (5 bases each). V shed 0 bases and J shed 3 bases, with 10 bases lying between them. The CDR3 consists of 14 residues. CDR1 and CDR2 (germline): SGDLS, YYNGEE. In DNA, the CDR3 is TGTGCCAGCAGCGTAGGGGACCGTAACTACGAGCAGTACTTC. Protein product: CASSVGDRNYEQYF.

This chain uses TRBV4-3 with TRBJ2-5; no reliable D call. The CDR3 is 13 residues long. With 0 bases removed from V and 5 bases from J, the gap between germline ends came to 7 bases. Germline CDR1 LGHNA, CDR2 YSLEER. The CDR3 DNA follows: TGCGCCAGCAGCCAAGATATTGAGGAGACCCAGTACTTC. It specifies CASSQDIEETQYF.

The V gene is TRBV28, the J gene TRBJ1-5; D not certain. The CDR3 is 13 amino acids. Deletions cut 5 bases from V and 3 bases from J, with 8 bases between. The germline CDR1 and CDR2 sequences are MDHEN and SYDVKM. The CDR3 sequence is CASSPLVNQPQHF. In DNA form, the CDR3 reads TGTGCCAGCAGTCCCCTGGTCAATCAGCCCCAGCATTTT. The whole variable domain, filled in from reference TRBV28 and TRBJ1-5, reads DVKVTQSSRYLVKRTGEKVFLECVQDMDHENMFWYRQDPGLGLRLIYFSYDVKMKEKGDIPEGYSVSREKKERFSLILESASTNQTSMYLCASSPLVNQPQHFGDGTRLSIL.

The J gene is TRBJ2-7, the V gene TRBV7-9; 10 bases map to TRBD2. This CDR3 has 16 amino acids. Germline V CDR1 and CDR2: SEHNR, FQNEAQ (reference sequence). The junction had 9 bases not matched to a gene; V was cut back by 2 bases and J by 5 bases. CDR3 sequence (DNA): TGTGCCAGCAGCTTACTCGCTAGCGGGAGCATCCACGAGCAGTACTTC. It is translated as CASSLLASGSIHEQYF.

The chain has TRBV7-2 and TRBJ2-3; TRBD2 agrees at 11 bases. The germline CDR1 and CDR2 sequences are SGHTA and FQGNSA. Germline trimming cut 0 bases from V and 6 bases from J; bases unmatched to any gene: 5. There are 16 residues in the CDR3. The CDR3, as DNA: TGTGCCAGCAGCTTAGCACTAGCGGGGGTTCTGGATACGCAGTATTTT. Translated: CASSLALAGVLDTQYF.

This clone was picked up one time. DNA of the CDR3: TGTGCCAGCAGCTCGCATAAAGGGGGCCACTATGGCTACACCTTC. This codes for CASSSHKGGHYGYTF. The rearrangement joins TRBV11-2 to TRBJ1-2; 7 bases fit TRBD1. The germline V gene has CDR1 SGHAT and CDR2 FQNNGV. The CDR3 consists of 15 residues. V was pared by 4 bases and J by 3 bases, with 8 bases of the junction left unmatched.

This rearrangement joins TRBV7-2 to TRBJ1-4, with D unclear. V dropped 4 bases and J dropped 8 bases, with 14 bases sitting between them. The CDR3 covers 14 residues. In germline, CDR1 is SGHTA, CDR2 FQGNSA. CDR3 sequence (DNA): TGTGCCAGCAGCTACTTCGGGAGAGGAGAAAAACTGTTTTTT. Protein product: CASSYFGRGEKLFF.

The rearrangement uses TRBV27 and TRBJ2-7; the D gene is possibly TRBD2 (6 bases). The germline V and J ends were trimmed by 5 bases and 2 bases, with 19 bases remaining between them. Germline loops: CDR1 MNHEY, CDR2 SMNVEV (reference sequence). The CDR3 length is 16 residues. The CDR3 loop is CASSARLGEKTYEQYF. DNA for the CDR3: TGTGCCAGCAGTGCCAGACTAGGAGAGAAAACCTACGAGCAGTACTTC.

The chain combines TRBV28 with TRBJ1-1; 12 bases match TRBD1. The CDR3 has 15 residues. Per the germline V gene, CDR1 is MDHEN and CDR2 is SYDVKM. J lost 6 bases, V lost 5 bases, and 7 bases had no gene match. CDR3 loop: CASSILGQGAAEAFF. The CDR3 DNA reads TGTGCCAGCAGTATACTGGGACAGGGGGCGGCTGAAGCTTTCTTT.

CDR3 protein: CASGQGGSYEQYF. The CDR3 bases are TGTGCCAGCGGACAGGGTGGCTCCTACGAGCAGTACTTC. V is TRBV28 and J is TRBJ2-7; 8 positions match TRBD1. This CDR3 is built from 13 residues. CDR1 is MDHEN, CDR2 SYDVKM, per germline. V dropped 8 bases and J dropped 0; count of bases not matched to a gene: 3.

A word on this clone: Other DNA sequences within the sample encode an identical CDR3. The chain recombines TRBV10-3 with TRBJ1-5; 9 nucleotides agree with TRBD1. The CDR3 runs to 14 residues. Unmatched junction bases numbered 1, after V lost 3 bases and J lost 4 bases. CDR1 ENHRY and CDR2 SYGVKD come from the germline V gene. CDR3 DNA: TGTGCCATCAGTGATGGACAGGGGAATCAGCCCCAGCATTTT. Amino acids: CAISDGQGNQPQHF.

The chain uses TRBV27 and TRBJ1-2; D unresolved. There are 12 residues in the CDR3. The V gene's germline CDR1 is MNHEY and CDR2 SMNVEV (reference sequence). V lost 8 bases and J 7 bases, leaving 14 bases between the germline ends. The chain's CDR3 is CASHIEWGGYTF. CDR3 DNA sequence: TGTGCCAGCCATATCGAGTGGGGTGGCTACACCTTC.

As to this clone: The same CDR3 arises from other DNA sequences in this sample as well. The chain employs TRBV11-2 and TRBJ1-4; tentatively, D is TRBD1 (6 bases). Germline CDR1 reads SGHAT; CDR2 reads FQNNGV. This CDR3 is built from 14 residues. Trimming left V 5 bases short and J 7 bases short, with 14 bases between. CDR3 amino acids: CASSPEGGGEKLFF. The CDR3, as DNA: TGTGCCAGCAGCCCCGAGGGGGGAGGTGAAAAACTGTTTTTT.

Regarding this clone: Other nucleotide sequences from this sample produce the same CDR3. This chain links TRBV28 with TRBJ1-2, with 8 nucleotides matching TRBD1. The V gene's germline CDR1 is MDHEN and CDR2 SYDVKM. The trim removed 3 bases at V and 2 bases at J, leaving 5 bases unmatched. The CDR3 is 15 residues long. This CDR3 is CASSFRGRANYGYTF. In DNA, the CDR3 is TGTGCCAGCAGTTTCAGGGGGCGGGCCAACTATGGCTACACCTTC.

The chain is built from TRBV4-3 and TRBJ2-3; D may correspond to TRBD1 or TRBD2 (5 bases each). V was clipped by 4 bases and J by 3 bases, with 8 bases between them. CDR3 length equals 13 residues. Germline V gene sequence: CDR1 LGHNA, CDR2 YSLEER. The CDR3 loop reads CASSPGLTDTQYF. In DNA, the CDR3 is TGCGCCAGCAGCCCGGGGCTTACAGATACGCAGTATTTT.

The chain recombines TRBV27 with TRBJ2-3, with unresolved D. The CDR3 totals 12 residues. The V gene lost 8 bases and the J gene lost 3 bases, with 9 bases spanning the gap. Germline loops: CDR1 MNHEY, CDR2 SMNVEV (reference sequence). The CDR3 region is CASWSVTDTQYF. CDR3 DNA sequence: TGTGCCAGCTGGTCGGTGACAGATACGCAGTATTTT.

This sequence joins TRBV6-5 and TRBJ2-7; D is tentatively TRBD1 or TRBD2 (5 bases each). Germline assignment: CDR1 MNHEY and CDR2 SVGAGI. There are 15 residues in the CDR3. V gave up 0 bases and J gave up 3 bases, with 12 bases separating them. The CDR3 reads CASSYSGVTLYEQYF. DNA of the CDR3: TGTGCCAGCAGTTACTCGGGGGTTACCCTCTACGAGCAGTACTTC.

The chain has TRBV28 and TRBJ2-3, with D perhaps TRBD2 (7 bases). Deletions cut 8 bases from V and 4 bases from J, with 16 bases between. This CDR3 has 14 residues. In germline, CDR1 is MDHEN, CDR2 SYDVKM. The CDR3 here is CASQGRELPDTQYF. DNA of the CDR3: TGTGCCAGCCAGGGGCGGGAGTTGCCAGATACGCAGTATTTT. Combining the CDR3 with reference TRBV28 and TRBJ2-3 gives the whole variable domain DVKVTQSSRYLVKRTGEKVFLECVQDMDHENMFWYRQDPGLGLRLIYFSYDVKMKEKGDIPEGYSVSREKKERFSLILESASTNQTSMYLCASQGRELPDTQYFGPGTRLTVL.

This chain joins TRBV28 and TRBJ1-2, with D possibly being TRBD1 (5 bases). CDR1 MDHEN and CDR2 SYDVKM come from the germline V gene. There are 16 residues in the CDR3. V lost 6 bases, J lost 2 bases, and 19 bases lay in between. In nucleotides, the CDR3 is TGTGCCAGCAGCCGTCGCACGGTCAGGGAAAACTATGGCTACACCTTC. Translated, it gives CASSRRTVRENYGYTF.